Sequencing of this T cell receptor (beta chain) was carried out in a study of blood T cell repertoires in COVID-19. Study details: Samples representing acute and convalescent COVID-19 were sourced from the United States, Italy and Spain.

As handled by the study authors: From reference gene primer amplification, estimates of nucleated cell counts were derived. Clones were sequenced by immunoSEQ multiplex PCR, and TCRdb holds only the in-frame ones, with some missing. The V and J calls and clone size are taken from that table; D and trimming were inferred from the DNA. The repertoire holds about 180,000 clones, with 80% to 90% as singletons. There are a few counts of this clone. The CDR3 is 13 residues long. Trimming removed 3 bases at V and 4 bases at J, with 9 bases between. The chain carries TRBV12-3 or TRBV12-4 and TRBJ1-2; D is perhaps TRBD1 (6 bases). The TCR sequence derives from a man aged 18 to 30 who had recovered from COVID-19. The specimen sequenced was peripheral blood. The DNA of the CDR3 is TGTGCCAGCAGTTTCGGGACAACCTATGGCTACACCTTC. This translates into CASSFGTTYGYTF.